A single T cell receptor (beta chain) is shown here with its context. The data are from a study of blood T cell repertoires in COVID-19. Looking at the study overall: Samples taken during acute and convalescent COVID-19 were collected in the United States, Italy and Spain. T cells, B-cell-depleted T cells, or PBMCs provided the cDNA or gDNA that served as material.

As handled by the study authors: Quantification of nucleated cells was approximated via reference gene primer amplification. Assay: immunoSEQ multiplex PCR; the TCRdb copy retains only in-frame clones and omits some. The DNA was the basis for D and trimming; V, J and clone size are from that table. The sample has about 44,000 clones, around 84% seen once. The sequence came from a human donor in a cohort sampled during active COVID-19. Sequencing was carried out using peripheral blood.

This chain's CDR3 is CASGPVGRHEQYF. CDR3 bases: TGTGCCAGCGGGCCAGTGGGGCGGCACGAGCAGTACTTC. V is TRBV25-1 and J is TRBJ2-7; a weak D match, TRBD1 (5 bases). V was shortened by 8 bases and J by 5 bases, with 16 bases between the two germline ends. This CDR3 comprises 13 residues. Germline values: CDR1 MGHDK, CDR2 SYGVNS.